One T cell receptor (beta chain) is described in this entry. Its antigen is currently unknown. Relative to the germline gene, one junction end is altered; a read error may explain this. These data come from a study of cytomegalovirus exposure and HLA in healthy donors. Study summary: Out of 398 genotyped donors, 81% belonged to the Caucasian-associated ancestry cluster. Overall study findings and caveats: Data from an earlier analysis indicated that most TCR beta V segments were productive either about 90% or about 30% of the time. TCR beta V- and J-gene trimming, according to a later analysis, was linked to a missense DCLRE1C variant.

PCR employed 60 Vbeta and 13 Jbeta primers. Sequencing used immunoSEQ multiplex PCR; TCRdb keeps in-frame clones, though not all of them. The table lists roughly 170,000 clones, roughly four fifths of them singletons. Healthy individuals who donated bone marrow served as the donors. Germline V lookup: CDR1 MDHEN, CDR2 SYDVKM. The CDR3 is 15 amino acids. The clonotype was recovered from a female donor in good health and CMV-seronegative. The chain couples TRBV28 to TRBJ2-4; possible D gene TRBD2, 5 bases. Sequencing used PBMCs. CDR3 loop: CASSTYGAGQNSQYF. The CDR3 nucleotides are TGTGCCAGCAGTACCTACGGTGCGGGCCAAAACAGTCAGTACTTC. Full variable domain (missing parts from reference TRBV28 and TRBJ2-4): DVKVTQSSRYLVKRTGEKVFLECVQDMDHENMFWYRQDPGLGLRLIYFSYDVKMKEKGDIPEGYSVSREKKERFSLILESASTNQTSMYLCASSTYGAGQNSQYFGAGTRLSVL.